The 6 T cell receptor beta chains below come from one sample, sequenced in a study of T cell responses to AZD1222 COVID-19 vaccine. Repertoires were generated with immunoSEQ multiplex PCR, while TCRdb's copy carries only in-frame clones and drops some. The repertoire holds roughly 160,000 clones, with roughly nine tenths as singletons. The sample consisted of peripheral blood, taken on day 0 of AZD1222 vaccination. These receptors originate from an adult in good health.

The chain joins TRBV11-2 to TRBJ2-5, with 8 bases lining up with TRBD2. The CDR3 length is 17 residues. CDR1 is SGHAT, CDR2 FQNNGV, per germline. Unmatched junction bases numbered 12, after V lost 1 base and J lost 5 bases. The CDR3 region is CASSLGSIGRAGETQYF. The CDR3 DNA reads TGTGCCAGCAGCTTAGGATCTATCGGGAGGGCCGGTGAGACCCAGTACTTC.

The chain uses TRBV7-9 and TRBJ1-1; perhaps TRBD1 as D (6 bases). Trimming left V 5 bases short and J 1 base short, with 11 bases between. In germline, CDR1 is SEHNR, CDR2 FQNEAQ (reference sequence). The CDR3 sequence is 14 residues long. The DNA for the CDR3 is TGTGCCAGCAGCCCCCGGGACAAGAACACTGAAGCTTTCTTT. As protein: CASSPRDKNTEAFF.

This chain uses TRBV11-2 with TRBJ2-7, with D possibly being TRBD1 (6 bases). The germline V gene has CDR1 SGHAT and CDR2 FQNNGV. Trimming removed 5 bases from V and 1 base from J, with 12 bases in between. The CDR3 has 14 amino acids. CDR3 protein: CASSRLGQSYEQYF. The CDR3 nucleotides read TGTGCCAGCAGCCGGCTAGGACAGTCCTACGAGCAGTACTTC.

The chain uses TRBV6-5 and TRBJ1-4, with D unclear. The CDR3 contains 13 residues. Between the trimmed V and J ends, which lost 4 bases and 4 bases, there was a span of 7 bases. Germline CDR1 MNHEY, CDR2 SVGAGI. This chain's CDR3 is CASSSWYNEKLFF. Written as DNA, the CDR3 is TGTGCCAGCAGTTCTTGGTATAATGAAAAACTGTTTTTT.

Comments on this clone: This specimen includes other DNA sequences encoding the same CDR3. The DNA for the CDR3 is TGTGCCAGCAGCTTAGCGGGGGGCTCCTACGAGCAGTACTTC. Its translation is CASSLAGGSYEQYF. V gene TRBV7-2 combines with J gene TRBJ2-7, with D possibly being TRBD2 (6 bases). Germline lookup yields CDR1 SGHTA and CDR2 FQGNSA. With 0 bases removed from V and 0 bases from J, the gap between germline ends came to 6 bases. This CDR3 has 14 amino acids.

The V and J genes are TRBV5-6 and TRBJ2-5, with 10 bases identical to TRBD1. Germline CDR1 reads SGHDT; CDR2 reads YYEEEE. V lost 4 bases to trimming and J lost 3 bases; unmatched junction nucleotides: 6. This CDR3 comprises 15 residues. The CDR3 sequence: CASSPGTGAKETQYF. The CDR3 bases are TGTGCCAGCAGCCCAGGGACAGGGGCAAAAGAGACCCAGTACTTC. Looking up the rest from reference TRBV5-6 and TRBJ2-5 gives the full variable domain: DAGVTQSPTHLIKTRGQQVTLRCSPKSGHDTVSWYQQALGQGPQFIFQYYEEEERQRGNFPDRFSGHQFPNYSSELNVNALLLGDSALYLCASSPGTGAKETQYFGPGTRLLVL.